Described below is a single T cell receptor (beta chain) sequence and its context. This sample was taken from a study of T-cell memory formation after mild COVID-19. A 5'RACE reaction primed in the constant segment made cDNA libraries of TCR alpha and TCR beta, and these carried sample barcodes and UMIs. TCRdb recomputed calls from the 5' RACE reads with MiXCR, one row per CDR3 protein. Here the sample spans about 350,000 distinct CDR3 sequences, approximately 15% being singletons. The sequenced material came from PBMCs or a T cell subset sorted from them (not recorded which). The sequence was obtained from a young man who had mild COVID-19 (a few samples of this study predate the infection). Cell type and time point are not known.

CDR3 loop: CASSQDRQGGSPLHF. CDR3 nucleotides: TGCGCCAGCAGCCAAGATCGACAGGGAGGTTCACCCCTCCACTTT. J is TRBJ1-6 and V is TRBV4-3, with 7 bases identical to TRBD1. The CDR3 is 15 residues long. Germline values: CDR1 LGHNA, CDR2 YSLEER. V lost 0 bases, J lost 9 bases, and 5 bases stayed unmatched.